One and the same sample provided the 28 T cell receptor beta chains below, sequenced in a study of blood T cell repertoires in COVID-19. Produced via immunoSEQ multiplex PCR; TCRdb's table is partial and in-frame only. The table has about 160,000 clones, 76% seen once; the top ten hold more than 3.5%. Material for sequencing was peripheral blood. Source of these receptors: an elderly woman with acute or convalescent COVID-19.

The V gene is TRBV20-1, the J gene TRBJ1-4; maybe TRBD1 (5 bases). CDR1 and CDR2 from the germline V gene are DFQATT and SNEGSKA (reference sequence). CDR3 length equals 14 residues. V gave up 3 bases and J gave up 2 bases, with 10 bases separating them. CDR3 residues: CSASVAGTNEKLFF. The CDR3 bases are TGCAGTGCTAGTGTCGCAGGGACTAATGAAAAACTGTTTTTT.

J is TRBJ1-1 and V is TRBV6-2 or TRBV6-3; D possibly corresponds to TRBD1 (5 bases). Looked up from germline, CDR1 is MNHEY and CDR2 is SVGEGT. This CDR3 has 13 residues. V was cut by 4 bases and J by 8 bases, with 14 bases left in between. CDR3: CASSFQGKSEAFF. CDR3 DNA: TGTGCCAGCAGTTTTCAGGGTAAAAGCGAAGCTTTCTTT.

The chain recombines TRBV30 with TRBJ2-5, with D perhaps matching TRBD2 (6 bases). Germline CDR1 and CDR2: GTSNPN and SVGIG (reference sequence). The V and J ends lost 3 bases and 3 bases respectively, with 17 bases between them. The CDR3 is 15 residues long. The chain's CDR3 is CAWSLMTSFKETQYF. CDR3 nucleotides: TGTGCCTGGAGCCTAATGACTAGTTTCAAAGAGACCCAGTACTTC.

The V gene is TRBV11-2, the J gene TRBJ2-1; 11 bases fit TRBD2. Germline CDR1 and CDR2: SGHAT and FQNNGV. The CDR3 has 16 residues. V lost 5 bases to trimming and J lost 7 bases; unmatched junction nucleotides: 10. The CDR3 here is CASSPRLAGGLNEQFF. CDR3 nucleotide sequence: TGTGCCAGCAGCCCAAGGTTAGCGGGGGGGCTAAATGAGCAGTTCTTC.

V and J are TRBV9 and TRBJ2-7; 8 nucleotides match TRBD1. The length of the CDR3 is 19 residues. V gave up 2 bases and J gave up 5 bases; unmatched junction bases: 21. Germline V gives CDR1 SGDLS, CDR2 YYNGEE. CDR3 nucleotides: TGTGCCAGCAGCGTTGGTTTGGGGGACGGGCAGGGGGCAACCCACGAGCAGTACTTC. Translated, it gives CASSVGLGDGQGATHEQYF.

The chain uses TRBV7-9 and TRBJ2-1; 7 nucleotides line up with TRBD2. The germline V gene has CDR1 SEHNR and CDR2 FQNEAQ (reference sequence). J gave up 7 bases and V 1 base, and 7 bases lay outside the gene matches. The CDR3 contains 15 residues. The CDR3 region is CASSLVGGSLNEQFF. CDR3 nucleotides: TGTGCCAGCAGCTTAGTGGGCGGGAGCCTGAATGAGCAGTTCTTC.

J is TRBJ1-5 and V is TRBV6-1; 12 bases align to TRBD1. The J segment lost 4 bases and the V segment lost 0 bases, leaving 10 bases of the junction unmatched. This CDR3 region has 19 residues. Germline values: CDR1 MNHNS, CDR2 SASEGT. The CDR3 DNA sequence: TGTGCCAGCAGTGAAGCGCTAGGGGACAGGGGGCTAAAAAATCAGCCCCAGCATTTT. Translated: CASSEALGDRGLKNQPQHF.

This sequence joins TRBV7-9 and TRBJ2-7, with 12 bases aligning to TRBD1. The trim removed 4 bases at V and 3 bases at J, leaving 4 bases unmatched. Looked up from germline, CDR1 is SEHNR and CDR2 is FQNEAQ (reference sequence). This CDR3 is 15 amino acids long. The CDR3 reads CASSSGTGGFYEQYF. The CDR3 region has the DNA TGTGCCAGCAGCTCTGGGACAGGGGGCTTCTACGAGCAGTACTTC.

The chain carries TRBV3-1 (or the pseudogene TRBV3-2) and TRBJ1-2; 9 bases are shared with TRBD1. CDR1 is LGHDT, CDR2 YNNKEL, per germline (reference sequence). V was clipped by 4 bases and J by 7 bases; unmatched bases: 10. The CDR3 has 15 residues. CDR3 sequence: CASSPHRGQVRGYTF. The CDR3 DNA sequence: TGTGCCAGCAGCCCACACAGGGGGCAAGTTCGTGGCTACACCTTC.

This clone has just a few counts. The CDR3, as DNA: TGTGCCATCAGTGAGTCCAGCGGACAAGAGACCCAGTACTTC. It yields the protein CAISESSGQETQYF. The chain couples TRBV10-3 to TRBJ2-5; weak D call: TRBD2 (5 bases). Germline V lookup: CDR1 ENHRY, CDR2 SYGVKD. This CDR3 contains 14 residues. V was shortened by 0 bases and J by 2 bases, with 7 bases between the two germline ends.

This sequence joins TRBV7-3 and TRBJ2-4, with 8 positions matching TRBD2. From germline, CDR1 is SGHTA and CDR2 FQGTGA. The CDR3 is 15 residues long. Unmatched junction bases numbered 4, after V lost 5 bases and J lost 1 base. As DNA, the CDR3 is TGTGCCAGCAGCGCCGGGACTAGTGCCAAAAACATTCAGTACTTC. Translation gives CASSAGTSAKNIQYF.

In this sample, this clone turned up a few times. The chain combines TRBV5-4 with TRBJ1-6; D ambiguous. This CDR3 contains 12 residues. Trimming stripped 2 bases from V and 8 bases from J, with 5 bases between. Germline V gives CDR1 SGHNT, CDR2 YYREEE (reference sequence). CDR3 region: CASSLEDSPLHF. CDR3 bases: TGTGCCAGCAGCTTAGAGGATTCACCCCTCCACTTT.

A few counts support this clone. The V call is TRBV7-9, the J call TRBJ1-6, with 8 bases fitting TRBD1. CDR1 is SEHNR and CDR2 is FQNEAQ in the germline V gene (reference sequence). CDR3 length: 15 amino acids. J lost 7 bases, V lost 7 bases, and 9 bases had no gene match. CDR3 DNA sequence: TGTGCCAGCAACATCGGACAGGGCGTCAATTCACCCCTCCACTTT. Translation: CASNIGQGVNSPLHF.

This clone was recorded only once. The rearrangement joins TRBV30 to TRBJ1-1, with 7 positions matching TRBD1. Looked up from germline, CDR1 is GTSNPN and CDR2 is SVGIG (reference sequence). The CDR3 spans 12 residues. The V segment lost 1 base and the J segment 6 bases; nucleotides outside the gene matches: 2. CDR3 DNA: TGTGCCTGGAGTGGGACAGGCCCTGAAGCTTTCTTT. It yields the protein CAWSGTGPEAFF. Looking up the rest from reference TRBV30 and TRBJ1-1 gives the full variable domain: SQTIHQWPATLVQPVGSPLSLECTVEGTSNPNLYWYRQAAGRGLQLLFYSVGIGQISSEVPQNLSASRPQDRQFILSSKKLLLSDSGFYLCAWSGTGPEAFFGQGTRLTVV.

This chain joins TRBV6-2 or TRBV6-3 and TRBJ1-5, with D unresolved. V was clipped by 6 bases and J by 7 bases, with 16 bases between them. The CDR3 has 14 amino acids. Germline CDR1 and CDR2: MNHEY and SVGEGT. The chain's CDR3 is CASSTETPGQPQHF. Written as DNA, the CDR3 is TGTGCCAGCAGCACTGAGACACCCGGCCAGCCCCAGCATTTT.

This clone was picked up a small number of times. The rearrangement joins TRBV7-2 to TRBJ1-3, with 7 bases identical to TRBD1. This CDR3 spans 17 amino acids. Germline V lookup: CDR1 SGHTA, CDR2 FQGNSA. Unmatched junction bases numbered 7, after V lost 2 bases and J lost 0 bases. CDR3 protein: CASSLSVGTASGNTIYF. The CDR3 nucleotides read TGTGCCAGCAGCTTATCCGTCGGGACAGCCTCTGGAAACACCATATATTTT.

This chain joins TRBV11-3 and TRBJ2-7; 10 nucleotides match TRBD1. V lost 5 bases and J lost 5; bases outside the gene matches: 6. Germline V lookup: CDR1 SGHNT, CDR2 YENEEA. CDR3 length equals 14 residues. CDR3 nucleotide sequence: TGTGCCAGCAGCCAACGGGACAGGGGAAACGAGCAGTACTTC. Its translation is CASSQRDRGNEQYF.

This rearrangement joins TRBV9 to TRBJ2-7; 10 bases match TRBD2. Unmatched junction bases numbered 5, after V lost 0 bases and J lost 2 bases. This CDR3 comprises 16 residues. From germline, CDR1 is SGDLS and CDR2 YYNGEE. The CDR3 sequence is CASSVGTSGFTYEQYF. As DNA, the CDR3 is TGTGCCAGCAGCGTAGGGACTAGCGGCTTTACCTACGAGCAGTACTTC.

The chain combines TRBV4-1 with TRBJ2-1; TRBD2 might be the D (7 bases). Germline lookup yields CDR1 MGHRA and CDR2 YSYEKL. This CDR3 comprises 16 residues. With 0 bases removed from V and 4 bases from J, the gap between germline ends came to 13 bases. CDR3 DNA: TGCGCCAGCAGCCAAGACGCGGGGGCCAGTTACAATGAGCAGTTCTTC. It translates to CASSQDAGASYNEQFF.

CDR3 sequence: CASRLPGVYGYTF. CDR3 coding DNA: TGTGCCAGCAGACTTCCGGGAGTCTATGGCTACACCTTC. The chain recombines TRBV6-5 with TRBJ1-2; D gene unclear. This CDR3 is built from 13 residues. Germline V lookup: CDR1 MNHEY, CDR2 SVGAGI. V gave up 6 bases and J gave up 4 bases, with 12 bases separating them.

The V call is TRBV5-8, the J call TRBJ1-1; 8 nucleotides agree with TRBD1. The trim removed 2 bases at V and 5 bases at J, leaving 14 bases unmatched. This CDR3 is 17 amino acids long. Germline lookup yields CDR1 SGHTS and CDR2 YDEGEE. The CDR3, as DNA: TGTGCCAGCAGCTTTCATGGGTGGTCAGGACAGGGAACTGAAGCTTTCTTT. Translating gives CASSFHGWSGQGTEAFF.

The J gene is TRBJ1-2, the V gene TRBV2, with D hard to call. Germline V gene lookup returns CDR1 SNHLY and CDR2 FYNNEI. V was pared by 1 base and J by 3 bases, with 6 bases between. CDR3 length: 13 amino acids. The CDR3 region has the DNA TGTGCCAGCAGTGAAGGTCAATACTATGGCTACACCTTC. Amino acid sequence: CASSEGQYYGYTF. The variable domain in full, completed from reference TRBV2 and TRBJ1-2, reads EPEVTQTPSHQVTQMGQEVILRCVPISNHLYFYWYRQILGQKVEFLVSFYNNEISEKSEIFDDQFSVERPDGSNFTLKIRSTKLEDSAMYFCASSEGQYYGYTFGSGTRLTVV.

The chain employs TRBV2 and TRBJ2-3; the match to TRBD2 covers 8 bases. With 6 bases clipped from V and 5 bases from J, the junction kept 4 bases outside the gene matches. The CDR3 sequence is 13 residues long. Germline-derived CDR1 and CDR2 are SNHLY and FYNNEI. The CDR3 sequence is CASRLAGGDTQYF. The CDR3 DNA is TGTGCCAGCAGGCTAGCGGGTGGAGATACGCAGTATTTT. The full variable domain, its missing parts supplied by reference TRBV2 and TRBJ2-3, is EPEVTQTPSHQVTQMGQEVILRCVPISNHLYFYWYRQILGQKVEFLVSFYNNEISEKSEIFDDQFSVERPDGSNFTLKIRSTKLEDSAMYFCASRLAGGDTQYFGPGTRLTVL.

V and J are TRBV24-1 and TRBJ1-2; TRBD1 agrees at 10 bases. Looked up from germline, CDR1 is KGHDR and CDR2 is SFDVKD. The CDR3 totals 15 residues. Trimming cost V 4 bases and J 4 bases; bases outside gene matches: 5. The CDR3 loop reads CATSDPGQGIYGYTF. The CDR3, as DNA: TGTGCCACCAGTGACCCGGGACAGGGGATCTATGGCTACACCTTC.

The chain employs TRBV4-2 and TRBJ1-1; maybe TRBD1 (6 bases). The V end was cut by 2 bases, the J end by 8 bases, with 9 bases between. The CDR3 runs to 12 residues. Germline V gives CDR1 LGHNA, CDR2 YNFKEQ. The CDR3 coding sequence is TGTGCCAGCAGCCAAACCGACAGGGAAGCTTTCTTT. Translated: CASSQTDREAFF.

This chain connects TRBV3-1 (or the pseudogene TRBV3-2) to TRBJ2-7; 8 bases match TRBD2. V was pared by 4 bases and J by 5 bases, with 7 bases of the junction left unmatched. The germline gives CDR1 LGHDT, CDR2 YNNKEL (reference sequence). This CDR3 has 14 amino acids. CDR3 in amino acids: CASSPGTSIHEQYF. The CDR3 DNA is TGTGCCAGCAGCCCCGGGACTAGTATCCACGAGCAGTACTTC.

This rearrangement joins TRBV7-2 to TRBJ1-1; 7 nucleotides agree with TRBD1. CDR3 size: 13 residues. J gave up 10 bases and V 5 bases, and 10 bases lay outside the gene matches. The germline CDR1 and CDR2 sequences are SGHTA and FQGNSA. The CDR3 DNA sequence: TGTGCCAGCAGCCTAGGGACAGTAGTTGTAGCTTTCTTT. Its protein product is CASSLGTVVVAFF.

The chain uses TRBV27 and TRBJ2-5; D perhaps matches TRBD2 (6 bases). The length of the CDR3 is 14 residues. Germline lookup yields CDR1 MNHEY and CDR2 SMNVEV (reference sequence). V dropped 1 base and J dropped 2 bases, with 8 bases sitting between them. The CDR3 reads CASSLWGTQETQYF. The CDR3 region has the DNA TGTGCCAGCAGTTTATGGGGGACTCAAGAGACCCAGTACTTC.